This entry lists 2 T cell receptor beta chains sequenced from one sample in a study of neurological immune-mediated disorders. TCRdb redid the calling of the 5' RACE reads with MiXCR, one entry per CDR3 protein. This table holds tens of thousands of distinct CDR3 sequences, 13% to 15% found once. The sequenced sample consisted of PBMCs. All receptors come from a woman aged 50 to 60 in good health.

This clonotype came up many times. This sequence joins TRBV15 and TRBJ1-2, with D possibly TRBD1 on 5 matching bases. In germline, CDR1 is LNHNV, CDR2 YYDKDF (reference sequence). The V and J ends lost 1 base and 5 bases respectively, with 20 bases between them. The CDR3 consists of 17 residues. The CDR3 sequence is CATSRAGTGYSTYGYTF. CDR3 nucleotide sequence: TGTGCCACCAGCAGAGCGGGGACGGGGTACTCAACATATGGCTACACCTTC.

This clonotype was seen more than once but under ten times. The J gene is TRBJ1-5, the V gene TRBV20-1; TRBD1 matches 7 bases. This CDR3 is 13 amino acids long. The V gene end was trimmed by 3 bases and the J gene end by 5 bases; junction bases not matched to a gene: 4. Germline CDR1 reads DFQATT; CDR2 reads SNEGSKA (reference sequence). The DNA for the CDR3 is TGCAGTGCTAGGCGGCAGGGGGATCAGCCCCAGCATTTT. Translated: CSARRQGDQPQHF.